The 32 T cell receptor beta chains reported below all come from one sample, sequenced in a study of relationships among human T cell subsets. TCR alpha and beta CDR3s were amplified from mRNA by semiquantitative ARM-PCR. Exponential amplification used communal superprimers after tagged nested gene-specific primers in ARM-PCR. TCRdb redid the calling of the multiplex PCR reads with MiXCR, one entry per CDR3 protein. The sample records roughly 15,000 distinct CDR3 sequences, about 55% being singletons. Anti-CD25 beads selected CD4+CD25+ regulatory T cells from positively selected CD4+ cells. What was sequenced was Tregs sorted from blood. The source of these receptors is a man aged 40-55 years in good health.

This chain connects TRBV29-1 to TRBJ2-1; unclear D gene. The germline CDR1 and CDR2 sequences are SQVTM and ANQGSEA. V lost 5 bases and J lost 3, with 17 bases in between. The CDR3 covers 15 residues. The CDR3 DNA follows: TGCAGCGTTTACCTTCACACCCCTGGCTACAATGAGCAGTTCTTC. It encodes CSVYLHTPGYNEQFF.

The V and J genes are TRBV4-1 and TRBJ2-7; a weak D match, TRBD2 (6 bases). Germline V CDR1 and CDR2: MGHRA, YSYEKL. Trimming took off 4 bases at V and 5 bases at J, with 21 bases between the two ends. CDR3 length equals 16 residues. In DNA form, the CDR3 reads TGCGCCAGCAGCCCTAGACTCCGTACTGGAGGGAACGAGCAGTACTTC. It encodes CASSPRLRTGGNEQYF.

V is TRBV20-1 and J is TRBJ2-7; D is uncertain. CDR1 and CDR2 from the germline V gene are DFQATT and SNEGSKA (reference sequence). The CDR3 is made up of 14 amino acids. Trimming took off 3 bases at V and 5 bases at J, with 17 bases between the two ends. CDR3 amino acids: CSARRLAGPHEQYF. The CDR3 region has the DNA TGCAGTGCTAGGAGATTAGCTGGTCCCCACGAGCAGTACTTC.

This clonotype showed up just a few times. CDR3 loop: CASSLMGTGNEQYF. CDR3 coding DNA: TGTGCCAGCAGCTTAATGGGGACAGGGAACGAGCAGTACTTC. The V gene is TRBV7-3, the J gene TRBJ2-7; 9 bases match TRBD1. The V and J ends lost 1 base and 5 bases, in that order; junction bases with no gene match: 3. The germline CDR1 and CDR2 sequences are SGHTA and FQGTGA. This CDR3 spans 14 amino acids.

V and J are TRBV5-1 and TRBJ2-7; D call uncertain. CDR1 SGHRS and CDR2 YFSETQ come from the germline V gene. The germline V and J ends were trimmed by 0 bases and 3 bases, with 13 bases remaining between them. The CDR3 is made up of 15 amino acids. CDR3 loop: CASSLEQLLFYEQYF. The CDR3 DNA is TGCGCCAGCAGCTTGGAGCAGCTCCTCTTCTACGAGCAGTACTTC.

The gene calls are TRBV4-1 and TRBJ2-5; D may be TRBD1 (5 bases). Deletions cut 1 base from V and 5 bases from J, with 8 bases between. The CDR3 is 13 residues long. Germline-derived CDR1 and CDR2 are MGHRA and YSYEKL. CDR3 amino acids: CASSQVPGETQYF. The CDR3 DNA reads TGCGCCAGCAGCCAAGTGCCAGGGGAGACCCAGTACTTC.

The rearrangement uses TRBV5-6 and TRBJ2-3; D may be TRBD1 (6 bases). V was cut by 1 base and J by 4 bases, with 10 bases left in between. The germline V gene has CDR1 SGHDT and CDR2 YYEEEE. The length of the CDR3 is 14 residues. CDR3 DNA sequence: TGTGCCAGCAGCTTGCCCTACAGGGCAGATACGCAGTATTTT. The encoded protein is CASSLPYRADTQYF.

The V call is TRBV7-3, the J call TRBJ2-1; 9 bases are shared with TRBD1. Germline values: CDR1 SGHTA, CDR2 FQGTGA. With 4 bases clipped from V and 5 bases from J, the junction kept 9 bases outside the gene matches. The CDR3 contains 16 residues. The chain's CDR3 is CASSSESGQGNNEQFF. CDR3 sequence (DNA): TGTGCCAGCAGCTCCGAGTCGGGACAGGGAAACAATGAGCAGTTCTTC. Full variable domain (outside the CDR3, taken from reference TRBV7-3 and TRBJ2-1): GAGVSQTPSNKVTEKGKYVELRCDPISGHTALYWYRQSLGQGPEFLIYFQGTGAADDSGLPNDRFFAVRPEGSVSTLKIQRTERGDSAVYLCASSSESGQGNNEQFFGPGTRLTVL.

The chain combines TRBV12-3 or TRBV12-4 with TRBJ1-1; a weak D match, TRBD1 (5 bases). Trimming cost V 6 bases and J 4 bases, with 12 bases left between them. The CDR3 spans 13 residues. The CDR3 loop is CASRLDGGTEAFF. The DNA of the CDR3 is TGTGCCAGCAGACTGGATGGGGGCACTGAAGCTTTCTTT.

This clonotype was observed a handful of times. In DNA, the CDR3 is TGTGCCAGCAGCTTACCCGGGTTTTTAACTGAAGCTTTCTTT. Translating gives CASSLPGFLTEAFF. The V gene is TRBV11-2, the J gene TRBJ1-1; D not resolved. This CDR3 contains 14 residues. Trimming stripped 2 bases from V and 5 bases from J, with 12 bases between. Germline assignment: CDR1 SGHAT and CDR2 FQNNGV. Filled out from reference TRBV11-2 and TRBJ1-1, the complete variable domain reads EAGVAQSPRYKIIEKRQSVAFWCNPISGHATLYWYQQILGQGPKLLIQFQNNGVVDDSQLPKDRFSAERLKGVDSTLKIQPAKLEDSAVYLCASSLPGFLTEAFFGQGTRLTVV.

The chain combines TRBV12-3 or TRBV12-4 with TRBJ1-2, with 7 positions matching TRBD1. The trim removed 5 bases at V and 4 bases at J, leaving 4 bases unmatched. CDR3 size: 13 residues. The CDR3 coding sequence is TGTGCCAGCAGTCCGGGACAGTTCTATGGCTACACCTTC. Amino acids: CASSPGQFYGYTF.

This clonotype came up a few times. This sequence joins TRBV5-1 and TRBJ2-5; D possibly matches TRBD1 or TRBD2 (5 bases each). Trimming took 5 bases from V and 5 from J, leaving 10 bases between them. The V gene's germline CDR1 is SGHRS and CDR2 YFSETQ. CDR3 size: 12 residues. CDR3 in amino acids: CASRGTKETQYF. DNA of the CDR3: TGCGCCAGCAGGGGGACGAAGGAGACCCAGTACTTC.

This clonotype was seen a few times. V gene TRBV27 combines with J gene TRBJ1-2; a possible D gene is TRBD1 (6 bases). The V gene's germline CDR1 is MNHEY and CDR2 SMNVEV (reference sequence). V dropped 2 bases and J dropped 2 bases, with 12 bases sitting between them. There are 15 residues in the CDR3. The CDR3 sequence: CASSLHRTENYGYTF. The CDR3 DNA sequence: TGTGCCAGCAGTTTACATAGGACAGAGAACTATGGCTACACCTTC.

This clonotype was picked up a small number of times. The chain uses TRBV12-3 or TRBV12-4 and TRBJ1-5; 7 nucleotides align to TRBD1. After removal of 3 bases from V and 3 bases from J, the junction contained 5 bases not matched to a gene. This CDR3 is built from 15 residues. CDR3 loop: CASSFWDRPNQPQHF. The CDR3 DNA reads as TGTGCCAGCAGTTTCTGGGACAGACCCAATCAGCCCCAGCATTTT.

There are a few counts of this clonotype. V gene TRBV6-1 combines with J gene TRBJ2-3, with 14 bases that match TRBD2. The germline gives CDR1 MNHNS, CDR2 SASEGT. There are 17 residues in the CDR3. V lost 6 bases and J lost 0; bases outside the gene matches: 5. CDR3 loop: CASSRLAGGYSTDTQYF. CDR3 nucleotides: TGTGCCAGCAGCCGACTAGCGGGAGGGTATAGCACAGATACGCAGTATTTT.

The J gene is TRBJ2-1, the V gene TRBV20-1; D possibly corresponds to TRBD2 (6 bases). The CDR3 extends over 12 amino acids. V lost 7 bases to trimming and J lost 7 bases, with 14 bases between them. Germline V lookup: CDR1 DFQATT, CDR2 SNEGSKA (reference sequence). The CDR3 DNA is TGCAGTGTCCTGACTAGTGCGAATGAGCAGTTCTTC. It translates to CSVLTSANEQFF.

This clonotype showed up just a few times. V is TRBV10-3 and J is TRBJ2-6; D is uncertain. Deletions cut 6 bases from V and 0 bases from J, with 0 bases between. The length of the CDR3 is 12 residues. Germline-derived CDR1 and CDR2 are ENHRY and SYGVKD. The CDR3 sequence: CAISSGANVLTF. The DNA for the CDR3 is TGTGCCATCAGCTCTGGGGCCAACGTCCTGACTTTC.

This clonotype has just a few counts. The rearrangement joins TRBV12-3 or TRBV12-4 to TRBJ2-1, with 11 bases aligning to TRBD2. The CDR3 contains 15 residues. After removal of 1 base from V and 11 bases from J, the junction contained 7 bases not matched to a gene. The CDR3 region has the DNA TGTGCCAGCAGTTTAGGACTAGCGGGAAGCGGAAAGCAGTTCTTC. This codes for CASSLGLAGSGKQFF.

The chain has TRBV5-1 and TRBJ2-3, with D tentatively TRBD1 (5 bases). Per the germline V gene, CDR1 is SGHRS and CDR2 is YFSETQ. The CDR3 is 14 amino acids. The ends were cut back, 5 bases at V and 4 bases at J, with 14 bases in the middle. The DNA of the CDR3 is TGCGCCAGCAGTCCCGGACAACAAGCAGATACGCAGTATTTT. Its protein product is CASSPGQQADTQYF.

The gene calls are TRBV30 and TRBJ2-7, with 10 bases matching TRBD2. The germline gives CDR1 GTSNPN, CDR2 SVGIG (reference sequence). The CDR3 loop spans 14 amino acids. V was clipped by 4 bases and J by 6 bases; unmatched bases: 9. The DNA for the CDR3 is TGTGCCTGGACCCCCCTAGCGGGAGAATTCGAGCAGTACTTC. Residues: CAWTPLAGEFEQYF.

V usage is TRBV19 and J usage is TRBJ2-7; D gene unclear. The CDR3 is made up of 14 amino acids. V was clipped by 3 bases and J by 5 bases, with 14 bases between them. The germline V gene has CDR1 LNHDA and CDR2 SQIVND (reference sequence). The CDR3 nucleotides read TGTGCCAGTAGTATCGAACACTCCAAAGACGAGCAGTACTTC. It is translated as CASSIEHSKDEQYF. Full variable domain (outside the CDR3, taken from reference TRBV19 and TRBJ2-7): DGGITQSPKYLFRKEGQNVTLSCEQNLNHDAMYWYRQDPGQGLRLIYYSQIVNDFQKGDIAEGYSVSREKKESFPLTVTSAQKNPTAFYLCASSIEHSKDEQYFGPGTRLTVT.

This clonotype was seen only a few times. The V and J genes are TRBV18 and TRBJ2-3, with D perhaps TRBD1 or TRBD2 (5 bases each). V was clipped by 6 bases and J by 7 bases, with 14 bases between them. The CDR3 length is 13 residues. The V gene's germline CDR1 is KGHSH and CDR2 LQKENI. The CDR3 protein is CASSRGSGNTQYF. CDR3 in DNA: TGTGCCAGCTCTCGGGGCTCGGGGAATACGCAGTATTTT. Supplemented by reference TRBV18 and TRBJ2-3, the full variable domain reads NAGVMQNPRHLVRRRGQEARLRCSPMKGHSHVYWYRQLPEEGLKFMVYLQKENIIDESGMPKERFSAEFPKEGPSILRIQQVVRGDSAAYFCASSRGSGNTQYFGPGTRLTVL.

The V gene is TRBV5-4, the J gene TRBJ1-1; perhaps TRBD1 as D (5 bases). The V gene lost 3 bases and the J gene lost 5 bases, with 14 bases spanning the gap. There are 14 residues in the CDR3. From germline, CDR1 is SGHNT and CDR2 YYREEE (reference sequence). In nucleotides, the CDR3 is TGTGCCAGCAGCTGGGGGAGGGAGCCGACTGAAGCTTTCTTT. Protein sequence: CASSWGREPTEAFF.

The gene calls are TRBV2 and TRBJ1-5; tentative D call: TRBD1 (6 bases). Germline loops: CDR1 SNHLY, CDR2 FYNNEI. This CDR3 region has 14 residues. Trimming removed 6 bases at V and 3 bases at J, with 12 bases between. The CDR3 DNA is TGTGCCAGCAGGCGGACAGTCCTCAATCAGCCCCAGCATTTT. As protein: CASRRTVLNQPQHF.

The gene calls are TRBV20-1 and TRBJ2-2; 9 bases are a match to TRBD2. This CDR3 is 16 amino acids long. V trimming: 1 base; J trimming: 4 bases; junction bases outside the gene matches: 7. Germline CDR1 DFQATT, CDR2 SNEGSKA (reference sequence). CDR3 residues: CSARALSGSITGELFF. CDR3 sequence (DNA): TGCAGTGCTAGAGCGCTTAGCGGGAGTATCACCGGGGAGCTGTTTTTT.

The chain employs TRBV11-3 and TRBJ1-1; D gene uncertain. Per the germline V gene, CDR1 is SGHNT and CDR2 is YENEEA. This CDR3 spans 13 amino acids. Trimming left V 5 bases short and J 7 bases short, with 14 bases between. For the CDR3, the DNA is TGTGCCAGCAGCCGCGACGAGACAAGTGAAGCTTTCTTT. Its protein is CASSRDETSEAFF. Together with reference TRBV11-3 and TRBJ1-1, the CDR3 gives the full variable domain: EAGVVQSPRYKIIEKKQPVAFWCNPISGHNTLYWYLQNLGQGPELLIRYENEEAVDDSQLPKDRFSAERLKGVDSTLKIQPAELGDSAVYLCASSRDETSEAFFGQGTRLTVV.

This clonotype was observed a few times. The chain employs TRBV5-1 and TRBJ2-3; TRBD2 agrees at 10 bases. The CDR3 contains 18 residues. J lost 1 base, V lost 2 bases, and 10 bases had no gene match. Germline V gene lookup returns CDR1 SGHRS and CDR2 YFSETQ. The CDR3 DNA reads TGCGCCAGCAGCTTCGGAAGGCTAGCGGGGGACCGCACAGATACGCAGTATTTT. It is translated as CASSFGRLAGDRTDTQYF.

In nucleotides, the CDR3 is TGTGCCAGCAAATCTAGCGGCCAGGCCTACAATGAGCAGTTCTTC. Protein product: CASKSSGQAYNEQFF. The chain joins TRBV6-1 to TRBJ2-1, with 7 bases lining up with TRBD2. The J segment lost 2 bases and the V segment lost 7 bases, leaving 8 bases of the junction unmatched. Germline V CDR1 and CDR2: MNHNS, SASEGT. CDR3 length: 15 amino acids.

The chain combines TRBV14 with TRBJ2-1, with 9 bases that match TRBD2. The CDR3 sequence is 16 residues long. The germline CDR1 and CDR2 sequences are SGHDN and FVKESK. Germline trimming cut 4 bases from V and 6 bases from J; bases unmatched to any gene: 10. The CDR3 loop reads CASSPLLGLALNEQFF. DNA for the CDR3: TGTGCCAGCAGCCCCCTATTGGGACTAGCTCTCAATGAGCAGTTCTTC.

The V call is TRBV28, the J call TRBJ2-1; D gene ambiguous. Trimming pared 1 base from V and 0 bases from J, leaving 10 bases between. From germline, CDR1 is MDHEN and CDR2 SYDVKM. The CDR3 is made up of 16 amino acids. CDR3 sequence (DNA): TGTGCCAGCAGTTTATTAGCAGGTAGCTCCTACAATGAGCAGTTCTTC. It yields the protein CASSLLAGSSYNEQFF.

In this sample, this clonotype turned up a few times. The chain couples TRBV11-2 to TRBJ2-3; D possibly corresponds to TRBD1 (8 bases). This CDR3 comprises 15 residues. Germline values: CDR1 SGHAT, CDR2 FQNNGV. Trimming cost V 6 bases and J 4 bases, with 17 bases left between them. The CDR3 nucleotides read TGTGCCAGCAGTACAACAGGGGGGGCGGCAGATACGCAGTATTTT. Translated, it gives CASSTTGGAADTQYF.

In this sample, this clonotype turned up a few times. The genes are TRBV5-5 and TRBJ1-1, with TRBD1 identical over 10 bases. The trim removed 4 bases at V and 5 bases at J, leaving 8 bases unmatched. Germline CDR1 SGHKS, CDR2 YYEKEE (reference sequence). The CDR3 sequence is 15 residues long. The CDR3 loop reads CASSPPGQGRTEAFF. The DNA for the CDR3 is TGTGCCAGCAGCCCCCCGGGACAGGGGAGGACTGAAGCTTTCTTT.